The 21 T cell receptor beta chains reported below all come from one sample, sequenced in a study of PD-L1 blockade in urothelial cancer. Produced via immunoSEQ multiplex PCR; TCRdb's table is partial and in-frame only. Of 15,000 to 20,000 clones in the sample, 87% were seen once. The source was PBMCs, collected around atezolizumab (anti-PD-L1) treatment. The source of these receptors is a middle-aged man with urothelial cancer.

The chain has TRBV25-1 and TRBJ2-5; 7 bases are shared with TRBD2. In germline, CDR1 is MGHDK, CDR2 SYGVNS. Unmatched junction bases numbered 17, after V lost 8 bases and J lost 5 bases. This CDR3 region has 16 residues. CDR3 bases: TGTGCCAGCGGAGGATCGCGGGGAGGGGTCCTCGAGACCCAGTACTTC. Residues: CASGGSRGGVLETQYF. The variable domain in full, with the rest retrieved from reference TRBV25-1 and TRBJ2-5, is EADIYQTPRYLVIGTGKKITLECSQTMGHDKMYWYQQDPGMELHLIHYSYGVNSTEKGDLSSESTVSRIRTEHFPLTLESARPSHTSQYLCASGGSRGGVLETQYFGPGTRLLVL.

The chain carries TRBV30 and TRBJ2-5; D is perhaps TRBD2 (6 bases). Germline CDR1 reads GTSNPN; CDR2 reads SVGIG (reference sequence). V lost 8 bases, J lost 2 bases, and 9 bases lay in between. The CDR3 runs to 11 residues. CDR3 nucleotide sequence: TGTGCCGCGGGAAGGCAAGAGACCCAGTACTTC. It encodes CAAGRQETQYF.

The J gene is TRBJ2-5, the V gene TRBV5-1; D not certain. V lost 0 bases to trimming and J lost 7 bases, with 7 bases between them. The V gene's germline CDR1 is SGHRS and CDR2 YFSETQ. CDR3 size: 12 residues. CDR3 sequence: CASSLEQSTQYF. The DNA for the CDR3 is TGCGCCAGCAGCTTGGAACAATCGACCCAGTACTTC. The entire variable domain, with the rest obtained from reference TRBV5-1 and TRBJ2-5, is as follows: KAGVTQTPRYLIKTRGQQVTLSCSPISGHRSVSWYQQTPGQGLQFLFEYFSETQRNKGNFPGRFSGRQFSNSRSEMNVSTLELGDSALYLCASSLEQSTQYFGPGTRLLVL.

The chain couples TRBV29-1 to TRBJ2-1; D perhaps matches TRBD2 (6 bases). Trimming cost V 4 bases and J 10 bases, with 17 bases left between them. This CDR3 spans 13 amino acids. Germline CDR1 and CDR2: SQVTM and ANQGSEA. The DNA of the CDR3 is TGCAGCGTTGGCGGGCGCGGGGTAATAGAGCAGTTCTTC. Translation: CSVGGRGVIEQFF.

The CDR3 spells CASSLRPESLGYNEQFF. Written as DNA, the CDR3 is TGTGCCAGCAGCCTACGACCCGAGAGTCTAGGCTACAATGAGCAGTTCTTC. The chain couples TRBV7-6 to TRBJ2-1, with D unresolved. Between the trimmed V and J ends, which lost 5 bases and 3 bases, there was a span of 20 bases. The CDR3 extends over 17 amino acids. Germline V gene lookup returns CDR1 SGHVS and CDR2 FNYEAQ.

The chain uses TRBV30 and TRBJ2-1, with unresolved D. Germline CDR1 reads GTSNPN; CDR2 reads SVGIG (reference sequence). CDR3 length: 13 residues. V dropped 0 bases and J dropped 10 bases, with 13 bases sitting between them. The CDR3 region is CAWSVRPLDEQFF. CDR3 nucleotide sequence: TGTGCCTGGAGTGTACGGCCTCTAGACGAGCAGTTCTTC.

This chain uses TRBV7-8 with TRBJ1-2; 7 bases match TRBD1. The CDR3 covers 13 residues. V trimming: 4 bases; J trimming: 5 bases; junction bases outside the gene matches: 4. In germline, CDR1 is SGHVS, CDR2 FQNEAQ. The CDR3 sequence is CASSSTGYYGYTF. The CDR3 DNA follows: TGTGCCAGCAGCTCGACAGGGTATTATGGCTACACCTTC.

The rearrangement joins TRBV30 to TRBJ1-5, with TRBD1 as a possible D gene (6 bases). Germline CDR1 GTSNPN, CDR2 SVGIG (reference sequence). This CDR3 is built from 12 residues. Between the trimmed V and J ends, which lost 0 bases and 11 bases, there was a span of 11 bases. DNA of the CDR3: TGTGCCTGGAGTGTACAGGGTAAAGCCCAGCATTTT. This translates into CAWSVQGKAQHF.

The chain recombines TRBV7-2 with TRBJ1-4, with TRBD1 identical over 11 bases. Losses at the gene ends were 2 bases for V and 8 bases for J; bases not matched to a gene: 7. This CDR3 region has 16 residues. CDR1 and CDR2 (germline): SGHTA, FQGNSA. The CDR3 protein is CASSLYRTGGSEKLFF. CDR3 nucleotides: TGTGCCAGCAGCTTATATCGGACAGGGGGCTCGGAAAAACTGTTTTTT.

V is TRBV18 and J is TRBJ2-5; 9 bases align to TRBD1. Losses at the gene ends were 3 bases for V and 5 bases for J; bases not matched to a gene: 7. CDR1 is KGHSH, CDR2 LQKENI, per germline. The CDR3 totals 15 residues. The CDR3: CASSPLQGATETQYF. In DNA form, the CDR3 reads TGTGCCAGCTCACCTTTACAGGGGGCTACGGAGACCCAGTACTTC. Drawing the rest from reference TRBV18 and TRBJ2-5, the complete variable domain is NAGVMQNPRHLVRRRGQEARLRCSPMKGHSHVYWYRQLPEEGLKFMVYLQKENIIDESGMPKERFSAEFPKEGPSILRIQQVVRGDSAAYFCASSPLQGATETQYFGPGTRLLVL.

For this clone: Other DNA variants within this sample encode the same CDR3. The genes are TRBV6-5 and TRBJ1-3, with 7 bases fitting TRBD1. Germline CDR1 and CDR2: MNHEY and SVGAGI. The CDR3 spans 12 residues. V lost 6 bases, J lost 4 bases, and 0 bases stayed unmatched. This CDR3 reads CASRGQGNTIYF. CDR3 in DNA: TGTGCCAGCAGGGGACAGGGAAACACCATATATTTT.

This chain uses TRBV18 with TRBJ2-1; 7 positions agree with TRBD2. Germline V gene lookup returns CDR1 KGHSH and CDR2 LQKENI. V was clipped by 2 bases and J by 3 bases; unmatched bases: 4. The CDR3 runs 15 residues. The CDR3 is CASSPERDLYNEQFF. The CDR3 DNA follows: TGTGCCAGCTCACCAGAGCGGGATCTCTACAATGAGCAGTTCTTC.

V and J are TRBV30 and TRBJ1-2; D unclear. V lost 2 bases to trimming and J lost 0 bases, with 10 bases between them. Germline values: CDR1 GTSNPN, CDR2 SVGIG (reference sequence). The CDR3 consists of 14 residues. CDR3 amino acids: CAWSYEPTNYGYTF. The CDR3, as DNA: TGTGCCTGGAGTTATGAACCTACTAACTATGGCTACACCTTC.

This clone was seen just once. The rearrangement uses TRBV7-6 and TRBJ2-5; a weak D match, TRBD2 (6 bases). The CDR3 is 14 residues long. The germline gives CDR1 SGHVS, CDR2 FNYEAQ. Trimming removed 1 base from V and 4 bases from J, with 10 bases in between. CDR3 in amino acids: CASSLGLAPETQYF. The CDR3 DNA reads TGTGCCAGCAGCTTAGGGCTAGCGCCAGAGACCCAGTACTTC.

The gene calls are TRBV11-2 and TRBJ2-1; 7 nucleotides align to TRBD1. The J segment lost 0 bases and the V segment lost 5 bases, leaving 7 bases of the junction unmatched. The CDR3 runs 16 residues. Per germline, CDR1 SGHAT and CDR2 FQNNGV. For the CDR3, the DNA is TGTGCCAGCAGCGACCCGGGACAGAGCTCCTACAATGAGCAGTTCTTC. This codes for CASSDPGQSSYNEQFF.

On this clone itself: The junction differs from germline at one of its ends, possibly a read error. CDR3 region: CASTEGGRSYNEQFF. The CDR3 DNA is TGCGCCAGCACTGAGGGGGGCCGCTCCTACAATGAGCAGTTCTTC. The chain joins TRBV10-2 to TRBJ2-1; D is perhaps TRBD1 or TRBD2 (6 bases each). Per germline, CDR1 WSHSY and CDR2 SAAADI. The CDR3 totals 15 residues.

The chain combines TRBV4-2 with TRBJ1-1; maybe TRBD1 (6 bases). CDR1 and CDR2 (germline): LGHNA, YNFKEQ. V lost 1 base and J 5 bases, leaving 8 bases between the germline ends. There are 13 residues in the CDR3. The CDR3, as DNA: TGTGCCAGCAGCCAAGCCACAGGGACTGAAGCTTTCTTT. It specifies CASSQATGTEAFF.

J is TRBJ2-7 and V is TRBV9, with D possibly TRBD2 on 6 matching bases. V lost 0 bases to trimming and J lost 0 bases, with 7 bases between them. This CDR3 comprises 14 residues. Looked up from germline, CDR1 is SGDLS and CDR2 is YYNGEE. The CDR3 protein is CASSVVAVSYEQYF. CDR3 nucleotide sequence: TGTGCCAGCAGCGTAGTAGCGGTCTCCTACGAGCAGTACTTC.

The chain combines TRBV6-6 with TRBJ2-2; the match to TRBD1 covers 7 bases. Germline CDR1 and CDR2: MNHNY and SVGAGI (reference sequence). The CDR3 contains 15 residues. Trimming cost V 4 bases and J 3 bases; bases outside gene matches: 5. CDR3 DNA: TGTGCCAGCAGTTCGACAGGGTGGTACACCGGGGAGCTGTTTTTT. Protein sequence: CASSSTGWYTGELFF.

V gene TRBV5-1 combines with J gene TRBJ2-6; D is unresolved. This CDR3 is 16 amino acids long. Germline V gene data show CDR1 as SGHRS and CDR2 as YFSETQ. Trimming stripped 1 base from V and 0 bases from J, with 8 bases between. CDR3 sequence (DNA): TGCGCCAGCAGCTTGTATCCCGGCTCTGGGGCCAACGTCCTGACTTTC. Translation: CASSLYPGSGANVLTF.

The chain uses TRBV27 and TRBJ2-3, with 13 bases matching TRBD2. CDR3 length: 21 amino acids. Germline values: CDR1 MNHEY, CDR2 SMNVEV (reference sequence). Trimming removed 6 bases from V and 1 base from J; junction bases left unmatched: 19. The DNA of the CDR3 is TGTGCCAGCAGAGGAGACAGGGAACTAGCGGGAGGGCAGGGGGGCACAGATACGCAGTATTTT. Translating it yields CASRGDRELAGGQGGTDTQYF.